Listed below are T cell receptor beta chains from one sample, sequenced in a study of blood T cells in healthy people across ages. Each CDR3 protein gets one entry after TCRdb re-called the 5' RACE reads with MiXCR. The sample lists some 1,500,000 distinct CDR3 sequences; 35% to 45% were seen once. Sequenced material: blood. These receptors all come from a woman between 18 and 29 years old in good health. The CDR3 runs from the conserved cysteine through the conserved F or W. D genes are given only for firm matches. For some rows the clone size is stated as once, few or many, or as a class when expanded; others skip it.

clone size,D gene,V gene,J gene,CDR3 DNA,CDR3 protein
.,TRBD1,TRBV14,TRBJ2-1,TGTGCCAGCAGCCAAAGGGGGCGCAAAAATGAGCAGTTCTTC,CASSQRGRKNEQFF
few,TRBD1,TRBV18,TRBJ1-4,TGTGCCAGCTCACCGGTACAGGGGGCTAATGAAAAACTGTTTTTT,CASSPVQGANEKLFF
few,.,TRBV27,TRBJ2-7,TGTGCCAGTGGACAGTGGTTCGACGAGCAGTACTTC,CASGQWFDEQYF
once,.,TRBV12-3/TRBV12-4,TRBJ1-1,TGTGCCAGCAGTTTAGGGGGACTAGTAGGGTCGACTGAAGCTTTCTTT,CASSLGGLVGSTEAFF
.,TRBD2,TRBV7-8,TRBJ2-1,TGTGCCAGCAGCAAGCGGGAGGTTGCCTACAATGAGCAGTTCTTC,CASSKREVAYNEQFF
.,.,TRBV5-1,TRBJ1-4,TGCGCCAGCAGCAAGGCAGGGACGACAACTAATGAAAAACTGTTTTTT,CASSKAGTTTNEKLFF
.,.,TRBV21-1,TRBJ2-7,TGTGCCAGCATCCCACAGGGGTACGAGCAGTACTTC,CASIPQGYEQYF
few,.,TRBV5-1,TRBJ2-7,TGCGCCAGCAGCTTGGTTGGGGCAGACTACGAGCAGTACTTC,CASSLVGADYEQYF
few,TRBD2,TRBV9,TRBJ2-3,TGTGCCAGCAGCCCCCAGTGGGGGGGGGTTTATACGCAGTATTTT,CASSPQWGGVYTQYF
.,.,TRBV11-2,TRBJ2-1,TGTGCCAGCAGCCAGAGGCCCCGCAGCAGTGAGCAGTTCTTC,CASSQRPRSSEQFF
.,.,TRBV4-3,TRBJ2-2,TGCGCCAGCAGCCCCAACACCCAACCCACCGGGGAGCTGTTTTTT,CASSPNTQPTGELFF
once,TRBD1,TRBV25-1,TRBJ1-1,TGTGCCAGCAGTGACCAACAGCAGGGGGCATTTATTGAAGCTTTCTTT,CASSDQQQGAFIEAFF
.,.,TRBV7-3,TRBJ2-2,TGTGCCAGCAGCCAAAGCGCAGGGTTTGGAACCGGGGAGCTGTTTTTT,CASSQSAGFGTGELFF
.,TRBD2,TRBV10-3,TRBJ2-1,TGTGCCATCAGGCCCCTCGGGGGGAGCTCCTACAATGAGCAGTTCTTC,CAIRPLGGSSYNEQFF
.,.,TRBV20-1,TRBJ2-1,TGCAGTGCTATAGTAGTAGTCTCCCGCAATGAGCAGTTCTTC,CSAIVVVSRNEQFF
.,.,TRBV6-6,TRBJ2-1,TGTGCCAGCAGTTACAGGCAGCACAATGAGCAGTTCTTC,CASSYRQHNEQFF
.,.,TRBV11-2,TRBJ1-1,TGTGCCAGCAGCCCACCGGGCTCACGTGAAGCTTTCTTT,CASSPPGSREAFF
.,.,TRBV4-1,TRBJ2-5,TGCGCCAGCAGCCAAGATCCGAGTGGCGGGGGCTGGGGGAATGAGCAGTACTTC,CASSQDPSGGGWGNEQYF
few,.,TRBV7-6,TRBJ2-1,TGTGCCAGCAGCTTATCTTTAGGGGGGGGAGCAAACAATGAGCAGTTCTTC,CASSLSLGGGANNEQFF
.,.,TRBV29-1,TRBJ2-7,TGCAGCGTCGAAATGAGGGGGACAAAGTACGAGCAGTACTTC,CSVEMRGTKYEQYF
.,.,TRBV12-3/TRBV12-4,TRBJ2-5,TGTGCCAGCAGTGCCCCAGGTGTTAGGGAGACCCAGTACTTC,CASSAPGVRETQYF
few,.,TRBV30,TRBJ1-2,TGTGCCTGGAGTTTGTATACAGGCACCTATGGCTACACCTTC,CAWSLYTGTYGYTF
.,.,TRBV20-1,TRBJ2-2,TGCAGTGCCCGGGGAGTCAAGAACACCGGGGAGCTGTTTTTT,CSARGVKNTGELFF
many,TRBD1,TRBV12-3/TRBV12-4,TRBJ2-3,TGTGCCAGCAGTAGTCCGCAGGGGGTAGGGGCTGGTACGCAGTATTTT,CASSSPQGVGAGTQYF
.,TRBD2,TRBV20-1,TRBJ2-3,TGCGGTGCTAGCCTACAGACTAGCGGGAGATTTACAGATACGCAGTATTTT,CGASLQTSGRFTDTQYF
.,.,TRBV28,TRBJ2-7,TGTGCCACCGAGGGACGGAACTCCTACGAGCAGTACTTC,CATEGRNSYEQYF
few,.,TRBV27,TRBJ2-7,TGTGCCAGTAACCACCGGGACTCCAGCTCCTACGAGCAGTACTTC,CASNHRDSSSYEQYF
few,TRBD1,TRBV4-3,TRBJ1-2,TGCGCCAGCAGCCACCTAGTTCAGGGGGACGGCTACACCTTC,CASSHLVQGDGYTF
few,.,TRBV4-3,TRBJ2-5,TGCGCCAGCAGCCCCTCCGTGGGGGTCCAAGAGACCCAGTACTTC,CASSPSVGVQETQYF
.,TRBD1,TRBV11-2,TRBJ1-2,TGTGCCAGCAGCTCCCCACACGGGACAGGGAACTATGGCTACACCTTC,CASSSPHGTGNYGYTF
many,.,TRBV5-1,TRBJ2-7,TGCGCCAGCAGCTCCTCGACAGGAGCCTACGAGCAGTACTTC,CASSSSTGAYEQYF
.,.,TRBV20-1,TRBJ2-1,TGCAGTGCTAGAGGGGATAGGACGCCTTGGGGTGAGCAGTTCTTC,CSARGDRTPWGEQFF
few,TRBD2,TRBV29-1,TRBJ2-7,TGCAGCGTTGAAGTTCCGGGGAGGGACCCATACGAGCAGTACTTC,CSVEVPGRDPYEQYF
.,.,TRBV6-2/TRBV6-3,TRBJ2-3,TGTGCCGGATCCGGGGCCCTCACAGATACGCAGTATTTT,CAGSGALTDTQYF
.,.,TRBV20-1,TRBJ2-2,TGCAGTGCTAGACCGGACCGTGCGAACACCGGGGAGCTGTTTTTT,CSARPDRANTGELFF
once,TRBD2,TRBV4-2,TRBJ2-5,TGTGCCAGCAGCCCAAGAGCGGGAGAAGAGACCCAGTACTTC,CASSPRAGEETQYF
.,.,TRBV7-9,TRBJ2-7,TGTGCCAGCACAGCAGGTGGCTCCTACGAGCAGTACTTC,CASTAGGSYEQYF
.,.,TRBV20-1,TRBJ1-3,TGCGGTGCTAAGAACTCTGGAAACACCATATATTTT,CGAKNSGNTIYF
.,.,TRBV21-1,TRBJ2-3,TGTGCCAGCAGCAAAGAAGGAGGGGGGACAGACCTTTGGTCAGATACGCAGTATTTT,CASSKEGGGTDLWSDTQYF
.,TRBD2,TRBV20-1,TRBJ2-7,TGCAGTGCGATACTAGCGGGCCTCTCCTACGAGCAGTACTTC,CSAILAGLSYEQYF
.,TRBD1,TRBV10-3,TRBJ2-1,TGTGCCATCAGCCGGGACAGCTCCTACAATGAGCAGTTCTTC,CAISRDSSYNEQFF
few,.,TRBV20-1,TRBJ2-1,TGCAGTGCTAGCCGGGAGCTGAATGAGCAGTTCTTC,CSASRELNEQFF
few,.,TRBV7-2,TRBJ2-4,TGTGCCAGCAGCTCAATATTAGGTGGTGGGGAGCAGTACTTC,CASSSILGGGEQYF
.,.,TRBV9,TRBJ2-6,TGTGCCAGCAGCCGTTCCTCAACAGGGTCTGGGGCCAACGTCCTGACTTTC,CASSRSSTGSGANVLTF
.,.,TRBV18,TRBJ1-1,TGTGCCAGCTCACCAGCGGGGGGTCGCGTCACTGAAGCTTTCTTT,CASSPAGGRVTEAFF